The source of this T cell receptor beta chain is a study of shared clonotypes between healthy human individuals. This CDR3 has 14 amino acids. The germline V gene encodes CDR1 MDHEN and CDR2 SYDVKM. V was clipped by 3 bases and J by 0 bases, with 6 bases between them. Once extracted for a subset, genomic DNA was divided evenly among several immunoSEQ plates. The method was immunoSEQ multiplex PCR; TCRdb's version includes in-frame clones alone and lacks a portion of them. This sample has 2 million to 3 million clones, with 93% found just once. The TCR was taken from a man younger than 35 in good health. Some clones in this sample may be carry-over from other donors' samples. This chain joins TRBV28 and TRBJ1-5; no clear D. The material sequenced was naive CD4+ T cells from PBMCs. Stated subset: CD45RA+ positively selected. The CDR3 DNA reads as TGTGCCAGCAGTTTCATGGTTAGCAATCAGCCCCAGCATTTT. Encoded protein: CASSFMVSNQPQHF.